This TCR beta chain was captured in a study of blood T cell repertoires in COVID-19. In the study overall: Donors in the United States, Italy and Spain gave samples during acute or convalescent COVID-19. The cDNA or gDNA used as material had been derived from T cells, B-cell-depleted T cells, or PBMCs.

Trimming cost V 6 bases and J 4 bases; bases outside gene matches: 13. The CDR3 covers 16 residues. Germline-derived CDR1 and CDR2 are MNHEY and SMNVEV (reference sequence). In the source study's methods: The assay estimated nucleated cells by amplifying reference gene primers. The table came from immunoSEQ multiplex PCR; TCRdb's copy has only in-frame clones and leaves some out. V, J and clone size reflect that table, while D and trimming were determined from the DNA. The data show 200,000 to 250,000 clones, roughly 84% seen once. The sample taken for sequencing was peripheral blood. This clonotype originated in an elderly woman with active or convalescent COVID-19. The rearrangement joins TRBV27 to TRBJ1-2, with 8 bases fitting TRBD1. The CDR3 DNA sequence: TGTGCCAGCAGACTCCCGACAGGGGTCGGGGGCTATGGCTACACCTTC. The encoded protein is CASRLPTGVGGYGYTF.